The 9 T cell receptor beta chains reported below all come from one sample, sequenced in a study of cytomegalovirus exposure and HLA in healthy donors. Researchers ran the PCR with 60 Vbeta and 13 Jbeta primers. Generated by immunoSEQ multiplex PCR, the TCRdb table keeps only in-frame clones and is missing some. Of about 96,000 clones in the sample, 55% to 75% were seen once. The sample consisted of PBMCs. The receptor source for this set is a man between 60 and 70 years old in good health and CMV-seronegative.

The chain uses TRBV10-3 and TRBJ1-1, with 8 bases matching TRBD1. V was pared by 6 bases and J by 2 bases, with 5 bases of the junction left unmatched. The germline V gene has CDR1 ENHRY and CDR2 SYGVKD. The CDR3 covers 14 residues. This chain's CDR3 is CAIRGQGFNTEAFF. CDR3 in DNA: TGTGCCATCAGAGGACAGGGATTTAACACTGAAGCTTTCTTT.

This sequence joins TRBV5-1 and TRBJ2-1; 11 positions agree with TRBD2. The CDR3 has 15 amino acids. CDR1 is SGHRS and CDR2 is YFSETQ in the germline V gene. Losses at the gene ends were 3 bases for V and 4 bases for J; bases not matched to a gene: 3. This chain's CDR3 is CASSSTSGTYNEQFF. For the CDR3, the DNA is TGCGCCAGCAGCTCGACTAGCGGGACATACAATGAGCAGTTCTTC. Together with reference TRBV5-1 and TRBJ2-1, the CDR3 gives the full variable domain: KAGVTQTPRYLIKTRGQQVTLSCSPISGHRSVSWYQQTPGQGLQFLFEYFSETQRNKGNFPGRFSGRQFSNSRSEMNVSTLELGDSALYLCASSSTSGTYNEQFFGPGTRLTVL.

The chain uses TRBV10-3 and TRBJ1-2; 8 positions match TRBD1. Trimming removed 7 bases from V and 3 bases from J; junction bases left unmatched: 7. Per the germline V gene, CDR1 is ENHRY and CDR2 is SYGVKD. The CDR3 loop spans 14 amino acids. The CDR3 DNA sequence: TGTGCCATCATGAGGGACAGGCAGGACTATGGCTACACCTTC. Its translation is CAIMRDRQDYGYTF.

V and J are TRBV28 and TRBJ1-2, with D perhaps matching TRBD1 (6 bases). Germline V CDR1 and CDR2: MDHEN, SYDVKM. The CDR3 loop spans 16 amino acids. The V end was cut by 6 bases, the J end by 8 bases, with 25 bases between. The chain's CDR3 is CASSLLVGGPKQGYTF. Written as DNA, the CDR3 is TGTGCCAGCAGCCTCCTAGTTGGGGGCCCTAAGCAGGGCTACACCTTC.

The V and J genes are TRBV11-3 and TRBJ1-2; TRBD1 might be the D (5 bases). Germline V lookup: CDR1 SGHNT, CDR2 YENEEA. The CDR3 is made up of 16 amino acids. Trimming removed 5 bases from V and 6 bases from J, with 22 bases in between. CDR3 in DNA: TGTGCCAGCAGCCCCCGTTTGAAGGGCGGGGGAGATGGCTACACCTTC. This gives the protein CASSPRLKGGGDGYTF.

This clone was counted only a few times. CDR3 in amino acids: CASSPVIRANYGYTF. CDR3 nucleotide sequence: TGTGCCAGCAGTCCGGTTATTAGAGCTAACTATGGCTACACCTTC. The rearrangement uses TRBV2 and TRBJ1-2; D uncertain. This CDR3 spans 15 amino acids. The ends were cut back, 5 bases at V and 0 bases at J, with 13 bases in the middle. The V gene's germline CDR1 is SNHLY and CDR2 FYNNEI. The full variable domain, completed using reference TRBV2 and TRBJ1-2, is EPEVTQTPSHQVTQMGQEVILRCVPISNHLYFYWYRQILGQKVEFLVSFYNNEISEKSEIFDDQFSVERPDGSNFTLKIRSTKLEDSAMYFCASSPVIRANYGYTFGSGTRLTVV.

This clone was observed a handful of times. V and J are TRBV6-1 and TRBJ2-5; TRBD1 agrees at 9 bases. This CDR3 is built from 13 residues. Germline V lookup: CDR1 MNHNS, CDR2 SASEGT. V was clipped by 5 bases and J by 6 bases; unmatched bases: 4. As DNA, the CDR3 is TGTGCCAGCAGTTCGGACAGGGGAAAGACCCAGTACTTC. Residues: CASSSDRGKTQYF.

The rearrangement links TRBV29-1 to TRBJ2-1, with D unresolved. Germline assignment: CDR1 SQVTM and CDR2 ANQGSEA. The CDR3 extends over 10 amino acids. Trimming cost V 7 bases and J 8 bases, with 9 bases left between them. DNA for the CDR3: TGCAGCGCCCAGGTAGATGAGCAGTTCTTC. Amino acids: CSAQVDEQFF.

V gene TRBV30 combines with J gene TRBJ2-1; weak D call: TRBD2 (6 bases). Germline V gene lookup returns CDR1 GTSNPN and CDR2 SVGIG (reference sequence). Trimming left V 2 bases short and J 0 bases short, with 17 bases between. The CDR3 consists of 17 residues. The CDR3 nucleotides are TGTGCCTGGAGTAAGGGGACTCCCAGCTTCTCCTACAATGAGCAGTTCTTC. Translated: CAWSKGTPSFSYNEQFF.